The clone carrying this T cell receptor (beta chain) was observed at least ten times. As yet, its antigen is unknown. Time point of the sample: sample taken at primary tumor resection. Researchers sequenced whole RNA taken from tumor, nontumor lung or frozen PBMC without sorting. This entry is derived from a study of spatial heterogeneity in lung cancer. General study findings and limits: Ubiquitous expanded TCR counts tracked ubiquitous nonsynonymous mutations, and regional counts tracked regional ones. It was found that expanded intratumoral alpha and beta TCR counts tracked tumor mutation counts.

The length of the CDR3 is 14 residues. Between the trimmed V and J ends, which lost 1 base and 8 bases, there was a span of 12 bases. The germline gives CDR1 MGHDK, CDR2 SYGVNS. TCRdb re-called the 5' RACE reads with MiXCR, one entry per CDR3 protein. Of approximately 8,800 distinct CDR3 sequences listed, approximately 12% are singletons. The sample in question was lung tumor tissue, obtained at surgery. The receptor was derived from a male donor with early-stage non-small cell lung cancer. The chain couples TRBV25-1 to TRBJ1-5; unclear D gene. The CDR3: CASSELETKKPQHF. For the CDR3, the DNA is TGTGCCAGCAGTGAATTGGAGACGAAAAAGCCCCAGCATTTT.